The present TCR beta chain was sequenced within a study of shared clonotypes between healthy human individuals. Looking at the study overall: Contributing individuals were a couple of females and a few males aged 18 to 49. CD4 naive and memory got three plates each, CD8 naive two, CD8 memory one.

The CDR3 has 15 residues. Germline V gene lookup returns CDR1 LNHDA and CDR2 SQIVND (reference sequence). V gave up 1 base and J gave up 3 bases; unmatched junction bases: 3. The naive CD8 fraction comprised CD45RO-negative cells positively selected for CCR7 and excluded terminally differentiated effector memory CD45RA+ cells. All the donors were Caucasian adults who lived in Nashville, Tennessee. Splitting of each subset's genomic DNA was done evenly across several immunoSEQ plates. This table comes from immunoSEQ multiplex PCR, and its TCRdb copy is limited to in-frame clones, with some not included. The repertoire holds around 560,000 clones, with roughly 96% as singletons.

The chain uses TRBV19 and TRBJ2-1, with 7 bases aligning to TRBD1. This TCR came from a woman aged 25-40 years in good health. Sequencing was carried out using naive CD8+ T cells sorted from blood. CDR3 sequence (DNA): TGTGCCAGTAGTATAGGACAGGGAAACTACAATGAGCAGTTCTTC. Amino acid sequence: CASSIGQGNYNEQFF.